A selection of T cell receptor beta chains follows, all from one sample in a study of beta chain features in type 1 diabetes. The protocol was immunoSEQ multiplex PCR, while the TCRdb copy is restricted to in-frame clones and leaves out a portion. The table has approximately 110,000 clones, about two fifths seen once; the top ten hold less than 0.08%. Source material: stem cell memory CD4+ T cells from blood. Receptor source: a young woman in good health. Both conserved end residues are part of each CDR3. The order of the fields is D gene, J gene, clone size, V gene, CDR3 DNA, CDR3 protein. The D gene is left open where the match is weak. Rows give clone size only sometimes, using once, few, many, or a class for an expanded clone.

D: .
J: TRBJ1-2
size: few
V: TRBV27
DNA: TGTGCCAGCAGTTTATATGACTCGCCAACATCCTATGGCTACACCTTC
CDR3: CASSLYDSPTSYGYTF

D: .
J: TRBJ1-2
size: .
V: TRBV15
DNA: TGTGCCACCAGCAGAGAGGGTAATAAGCGAGCCTATGGCTACACCTTC
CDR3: CATSREGNKRAYGYTF

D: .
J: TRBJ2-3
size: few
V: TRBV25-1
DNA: TGTGCCAGAGCAACTGGTGGGGCGCAGGGCACAGATACGCAGTATTTT
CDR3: CARATGGAQGTDTQYF

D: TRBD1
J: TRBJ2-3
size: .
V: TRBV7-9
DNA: TGTGCCAGCAGCTTAGAGTACAGGGGGCCGAGGACAGATACGCAGTATTTT
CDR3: CASSLEYRGPRTDTQYF

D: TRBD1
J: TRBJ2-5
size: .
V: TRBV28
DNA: TGTGCCAGCAGTTTAGGGACAGGGGGGCGGGAGACCCAGTACTTC
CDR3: CASSLGTGGRETQYF

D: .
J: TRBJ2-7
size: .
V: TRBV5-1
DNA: TGCGCCAGCAGCTTCGGGACTCAGAGCTCCTACGAGCAGTACTTC
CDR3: CASSFGTQSSYEQYF

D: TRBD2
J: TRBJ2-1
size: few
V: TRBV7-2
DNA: TGTGCCAGCAGCTTATTGGGGGGGATAAGCTCCTACAATGAGCAGTTCTTC
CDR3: CASSLLGGISSYNEQFF

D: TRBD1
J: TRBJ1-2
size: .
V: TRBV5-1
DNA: TGCGCCAGCAGCTTGCAGGGGGCTTTCAATGGCTACACCTTC
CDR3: CASSLQGAFNGYTF

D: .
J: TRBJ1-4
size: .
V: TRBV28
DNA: TGTGCCAGCAAGACCGCAATAGCCTCCGAAAAACTGTTTTTT
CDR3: CASKTAIASEKLFF

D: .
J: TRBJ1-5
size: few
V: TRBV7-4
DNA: TGTGCCAGCAGCTTAGTCCAGGGCAATCAGCCCCAGCATTTT
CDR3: CASSLVQGNQPQHF

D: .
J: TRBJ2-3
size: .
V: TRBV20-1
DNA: TGCAGTGCTAGTAGCGCCACGCAGTATTTT
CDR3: CSASSATQYF

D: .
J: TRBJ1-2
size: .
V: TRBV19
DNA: TGTGCCAGTAGTATCTTTGGCGGGGCTAACTATGGCTACACCTTC
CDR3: CASSIFGGANYGYTF

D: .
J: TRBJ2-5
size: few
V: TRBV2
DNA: TGTGCCAGCTGGACACCATACCAAGAGACCCAGTACTTC
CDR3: CASWTPYQETQYF

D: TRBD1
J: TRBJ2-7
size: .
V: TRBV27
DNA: TGTGCCAGCAGTAGGGACAGGGGGCTTGGCGAGCAGTACTTC
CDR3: CASSRDRGLGEQYF

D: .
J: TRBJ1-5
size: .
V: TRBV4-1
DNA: TGCGCCAGCAGCCAACCACAGACCTATCAGCCCCAGCATTTT
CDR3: CASSQPQTYQPQHF

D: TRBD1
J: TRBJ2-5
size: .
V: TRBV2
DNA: TGTGCCAGCAGCCTTGACCCGGGACAGGGAACAGAGACCCAGTACTTC
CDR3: CASSLDPGQGTETQYF

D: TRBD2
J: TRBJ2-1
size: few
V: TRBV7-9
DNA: TGTGCCAGCAGCTTCCGGACTAGTAGGTACAATGAGCAGTTCTTC
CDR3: CASSFRTSRYNEQFF